This T cell receptor (beta chain) originates from a study of blood T cell repertoires in COVID-19. This clone was seen a single time. Repertoires were generated with immunoSEQ multiplex PCR, while TCRdb's copy carries only in-frame clones and drops some. In the table there are approximately 170,000 clones, 89% of which are singletons. The CDR3 sequence is 15 residues long. CDR1 and CDR2 (germline): SGDLS, YYNGEE. After removal of 3 bases from V and 1 base from J, the junction contained 6 bases not matched to a gene. The TCR comes from a man between 18 and 29 years old who had recovered from COVID-19. Material for sequencing was peripheral blood. The genes are TRBV9 and TRBJ1-1; 7 bases align to TRBD1. CDR3 bases: TGTGCCAGCAGCGAAACAGGGGCCGAGAACACTGAAGCTTTCTTT. Translating it yields CASSETGAENTEAFF.